One and the same sample provided the 8 T cell receptor beta chains below, sequenced in a study of blood T cells in healthy people across ages. Through a sample-barcoded 5' primer and a J-beta primer mix, a second PCR was run for roughly 6 to 12 cycles. TCRdb re-derived calls from the 5' RACE reads in MiXCR, one entry per CDR3 protein. Of 600,000 to 1,000,000 distinct CDR3 sequences in the sample, just under 25% were seen once. These records were also assigned to another study, of T cells of mothers and their children.

The sequenced material came from blood. These receptor sequences come from a boy younger than 18 in good health.

This clonotype was detected only a few times. The chain uses TRBV10-3 and TRBJ2-3, with D possibly matching TRBD1 (6 bases). Germline V gives CDR1 ENHRY, CDR2 SYGVKD. The CDR3 is 15 residues long. V lost 10 bases and J lost 4, with 21 bases in between. In nucleotides, the CDR3 is TGTGCCACTTCCCATGAGACAGGATCTTCAGATACGCAGTATTTT. Translated, it gives CATSHETGSSDTQYF.

V is TRBV28 and J is TRBJ1-1; unclear D gene. The CDR3 is 14 amino acids. In germline, CDR1 is MDHEN, CDR2 SYDVKM. Trimming stripped 2 bases from V and 1 base from J, with 8 bases between. CDR3 protein: CASSLARPNTEAFF. The DNA for the CDR3 is TGTGCCAGCAGTTTAGCCCGACCGAACACTGAAGCTTTCTTT.

The V gene is TRBV5-5, the J gene TRBJ2-1; D gene uncertain. The CDR3 has 13 residues. The ends were cut back, 1 base at V and 8 bases at J, with 10 bases in the middle. Germline CDR1 and CDR2: SGHKS and YYEKEE (reference sequence). The CDR3 DNA sequence: TGTGCCAGCAGCTTGATATTTGGTCATGAGCAGTTCTTC. Protein: CASSLIFGHEQFF.

This clonotype was seen a few times. This sequence joins TRBV20-1 and TRBJ2-5; the D is unclear. Per germline, CDR1 DFQATT and CDR2 SNEGSKA (reference sequence). CDR3 length: 14 residues. The germline V and J ends were trimmed by 1 base and 4 bases, with 13 bases remaining between them. The CDR3, as DNA: TGCAGTGCTAGAGCTCCTTTGTTAAGAGAGACCCAGTACTTC. Translated: CSARAPLLRETQYF.

This clonotype was found a few times. The chain couples TRBV6-2 or TRBV6-3 to TRBJ2-7, with TRBD2 identical over 9 bases. Germline V gives CDR1 MNHEY, CDR2 SVGEGT. J was trimmed by 2 bases and V by 8 bases; bases with no gene match: 4. The CDR3 loop spans 13 amino acids. The DNA of the CDR3 is TGTGCCAGCCGGAGACTAGCGGCCTACGAGCAGTACTTC. This encodes CASRRLAAYEQYF.

The chain links TRBV7-9 to TRBJ2-2; D is unclear. Germline V gene data show CDR1 as SEHNR and CDR2 as FQNEAQ (reference sequence). Trimming left V 4 bases short and J 5 bases short, with 14 bases between. The CDR3 is made up of 15 amino acids. CDR3 in amino acids: CASSSTSWRTGELFF. For the CDR3, the DNA is TGTGCCAGCAGCTCGACTTCCTGGCGGACCGGGGAGCTGTTTTTT.

This clonotype was observed a handful of times. The gene calls are TRBV10-3 and TRBJ2-2; D possibly corresponds to TRBD2 (6 bases). The CDR3 runs 17 residues. The V end was cut by 4 bases, the J end by 3 bases, with 18 bases between. The V gene's germline CDR1 is ENHRY and CDR2 SYGVKD. CDR3 in amino acids: CAISAVGGPLYTGELFF. CDR3 bases: TGTGCCATCAGTGCAGTCGGGGGTCCACTATACACCGGGGAGCTGTTTTTT.

The V and J genes are TRBV28 and TRBJ2-2; possibly TRBD2 for D (6 bases). V was shortened by 5 bases and J by 0 bases, with 10 bases between the two germline ends. There are 15 residues in the CDR3. Germline assignment: CDR1 MDHEN and CDR2 SYDVKM. In nucleotides, the CDR3 is TGTGCCAGCAGTGGCGGGACGGCGAACACCGGGGAGCTGTTTTTT. Amino acids: CASSGGTANTGELFF.